A single sample is the source of the 9 T cell receptor beta chains below, sequenced in a study of T cell responses to AZD1222 COVID-19 vaccine. Generated by immunoSEQ multiplex PCR, the TCRdb table keeps only in-frame clones and is missing some. The data contain approximately 150,000 clones, 92% of them singletons. Specimen: peripheral blood, collected 28 days after the second AZD1222 dose. These receptor sequences come from an adult who received the AZD1222 COVID-19 vaccine.

This clone was counted once. The J gene is TRBJ1-1, the V gene TRBV18; D call uncertain. The germline V gene has CDR1 KGHSH and CDR2 LQKENI. The CDR3 length is 14 residues. The V end was cut by 2 bases, the J end by 3 bases, with 10 bases between. The CDR3 is CASSPGGLDTEAFF. Written as DNA, the CDR3 is TGTGCCAGCTCACCAGGAGGTTTGGACACTGAAGCTTTCTTT.

The V call is TRBV5-5, the J call TRBJ1-2, with D unresolved. The CDR3 is made up of 12 amino acids. V was clipped by 2 bases and J by 1 base, with 3 bases between them. CDR1 is SGHKS and CDR2 is YYEKEE in the germline V gene (reference sequence). CDR3 nucleotides: TGTGCCAGCAGCTTCAGTAACTATGGCTACACCTTC. It codes for CASSFSNYGYTF.

J is TRBJ1-6 and V is TRBV2; no definite D call. V was clipped by 7 bases and J by 0 bases, with 10 bases between them. In germline, CDR1 is SNHLY, CDR2 FYNNEI. The length of the CDR3 is 15 residues. The CDR3 DNA is TGTGCCAGCAAGGCAGAGAGCTCCTATAATTCACCCCTCCACTTT. Translating gives CASKAESSYNSPLHF.

The chain couples TRBV9 to TRBJ2-1; TRBD1 aligns across 8 bases. Germline V gene data show CDR1 as SGDLS and CDR2 as YYNGEE. CDR3 size: 17 residues. V dropped 3 bases and J dropped 4; count of bases not matched to a gene: 12. The CDR3 loop is CASSADRTGRSYNEQFF. The DNA of the CDR3 is TGTGCCAGCAGCGCGGATAGGACAGGGCGTAGTTACAATGAGCAGTTCTTC.

V and J are TRBV6-5 and TRBJ1-3; 7 bases are shared with TRBD1. The length of the CDR3 is 15 residues. The junction had 9 bases not matched to a gene; V was cut back by 10 bases and J by 0 bases. Germline lookup yields CDR1 MNHEY and CDR2 SVGAGI. CDR3 protein: CATQRQGGSGNTIYF. CDR3 nucleotide sequence: TGTGCCACCCAACGACAGGGTGGCTCTGGAAACACCATATATTTT.

As concerns this clone: One end of the junction is discordant with germline, which a read error may explain. The rearrangement joins TRBV5-4 to TRBJ2-1, with 9 nucleotides matching TRBD2. Germline lookup yields CDR1 SGHNT and CDR2 YYREEE (reference sequence). The CDR3 is made up of 15 amino acids. Here the CDR3 reads CARSGGWGNYNEQFF. CDR3 coding DNA: TGTGCCCGCAGCGGGGGGTGGGGCAACTACAATGAGCAGTTCTTC.

V is TRBV9 and J is TRBJ2-2; D not resolved. The CDR3 totals 15 residues. V was clipped by 7 bases and J by 5 bases, with 18 bases between them. The germline V gene encodes CDR1 SGDLS and CDR2 YYNGEE. CDR3 in amino acids: CASDGVKGGTGELFF. For the CDR3, the DNA is TGTGCCAGCGACGGAGTGAAAGGTGGTACCGGGGAGCTGTTTTTT.

The V and J genes are TRBV3-1 (or the pseudogene TRBV3-2) and TRBJ1-4, with 7 bases matching TRBD1. The CDR3 extends over 16 amino acids. CDR1 and CDR2 from the germline V gene are LGHDT and YNNKEL (reference sequence). The junction had 3 bases not matched to a gene; V was cut back by 2 bases and J by 0 bases. The DNA for the CDR3 is TGTGCCAGCAGCCAAATTGGACAGGCAACTAATGAAAAACTGTTTTTT. Encoded protein: CASSQIGQATNEKLFF.

The V and J genes are TRBV7-2 and TRBJ2-1; TRBD2 agrees at 9 bases. The V segment lost 6 bases and the J segment 9 bases; nucleotides outside the gene matches: 6. CDR1 and CDR2 (germline): SGHTA, FQGNSA. This CDR3 is built from 13 residues. The CDR3 spells CASRGTSWVEQFF. The CDR3 coding sequence is TGTGCCAGCAGGGGGACTAGCTGGGTTGAGCAGTTCTTC.